The source of this T cell receptor (beta chain) is a study of T cell responses to AZD1222 COVID-19 vaccine. The CDR3 is 13 residues long. In germline, CDR1 is SGDLS, CDR2 YYNGEE. V dropped 3 bases and J dropped 6 bases, with 12 bases sitting between them. Study-wide points: Regions 160-218 and 743-854 held dominance among vaccine-associated CD4 TCRs, which spanned spike. The donors showed a predominance of white British ancestry and of females, with possible underestimation of clonal diversity.

This table comes from immunoSEQ multiplex PCR, and its TCRdb copy is limited to in-frame clones, with some not included. The sample includes around 140,000 clones, around 92% of them seen just once. Both about-4-week and about-12-week second-dose recipients were combined. Regarding this clone: Its antigen remains unknown.

The clonotype was recovered from an adult who received the AZD1222 COVID-19 vaccine. The sample consisted of peripheral blood, taken 28 days after the second AZD1222 dose. The chain joins TRBV9 to TRBJ1-2; the D gene is possibly TRBD1 (5 bases). The CDR3 region is CASSARVRHGYTF. The CDR3 DNA reads as TGTGCCAGCAGCGCCAGGGTTCGGCATGGCTACACCTTC.